The clone carrying this T cell receptor (beta chain) was seen repeatedly, ten times or more. Graves' hyperthyroidism was deemed stable absent ophthalmopathy progression within 18 months. Subjects aged 18 to 65 presented with newly diagnosed hyperthyroidism of less than 2 months' duration. Exclusions: uncontrolled infection, other autoimmune disease, pregnancy, lactation. This sample is drawn from a study of T cells in Graves' hyperthyroidism and ophthalmopathy. There were TCR beta CDR3 regions amplified from RNA transcripts. The TCR CDR3 was amplified in a first-round RT-PCR using the HTBI primer set. TCRdb re-analysed the multiplex PCR reads in MiXCR, keeping a single row per CDR3 protein. Of a few hundred thousand distinct CDR3 sequences listed, roughly an eighth were seen once; the top ten hold 5.3%. Germline CDR1 SNHLY, CDR2 FYNNEI. V lost 7 bases to trimming and J lost 3 bases, with 21 bases between them. CDR3 size: 16 residues.

This chain joins TRBV2 and TRBJ1-1, with D tentatively TRBD1 (6 bases). This sequence originates from a woman aged 18-30 years with Graves' hyperthyroidism. The specimen sequenced was blood. The chain's CDR3 is CASNYGPGESDTEAFF. In nucleotides, the CDR3 is TGTGCCAGCAACTACGGGCCAGGGGAGTCAGACACTGAAGCTTTCTTT.